The following is a TCR beta chain sequence with its context. As yet, its antigen is unknown. Treatment here: oral pan-JAK inhibitor, 5-10 mg twice daily. Extraction of RNA preceded its reverse transcription into cDNA, which served as the sequencing template. Sequencing was performed with immunoSEQ multiplex PCR; in TCRdb, only in-frame clones are kept and a portion is missing. The data contain about 200,000 clones, under 40% of them singletons. This specimen belongs to a study of CD8+ T cells in alopecia areata. Notes on the study in general: TCR sharing was clearer in mice than between patients, perhaps partly owing to patient HLA diversity. During tofacitinib treatment, many expanded lesional clones remained in scalp and blood.

V lost 5 bases, J lost 3 bases, and 2 bases stayed unmatched. Germline V gene sequence: CDR1 MNHNS, CDR2 SASEGT. The CDR3 is 14 residues long. J is TRBJ2-3 and V is TRBV6-1; 10 bases map to TRBD1. The sequence derives from a human donor with alopecia areata. Sequencing used CD4+ T cells sorted from blood, obtained around week 30, from a patient treated with tofacitinib. The CDR3 loop is CASSRTGGTDTQYF. CDR3 DNA sequence: TGTGCCAGCAGTAGGACAGGGGGAACAGATACGCAGTATTTT.